One sample yielded the 10 T cell receptor beta chains listed below, sequenced in a study of T cell repertoires in cytomegalovirus infection. TCRdb recomputed calls from the reads with MiXCR, one row per CDR3 protein. Seen here are around 900,000 distinct CDR3 sequences, around 30% observed once, and the top ten hold more than 12%. What these receptors recognize is not known. The specimen was cultured CD8+ T cells from PBMCs, collected from culture after CMV antigen stimulation. These receptors all stem from a human donor in good health (CMV status not recorded). Some clones in this sample may be carry-over from other donors' samples.

This clonotype was seen a few times. This sequence joins TRBV15 and TRBJ1-1; unclear D gene. There are 17 residues in the CDR3. Trimming pared 0 bases from V and 5 bases from J, leaving 19 bases between. Germline CDR1 reads LNHNV; CDR2 reads YYDKDF (reference sequence). Here the CDR3 reads CATSRDNSRRGHTEAFF. In nucleotides, the CDR3 is TGTGCCACCAGCAGAGATAACTCCCGGAGAGGCCATACTGAAGCTTTCTTT. The complete variable domain, with remaining parts taken from reference TRBV15 and TRBJ1-1, reads DAMVIQNPRYQVTQFGKPVTLSCSQTLNHNVMYWYQQKSSQAPKLLFHYYDKDFNNEADTPDNFQSRRPNTSFCFLDIRSPGLGDTAMYLCATSRDNSRRGHTEAFFGQGTRLTVV.

V is TRBV6-5 and J is TRBJ1-2, with 9 bases that match TRBD1. CDR3 length: 14 residues. Germline V CDR1 and CDR2: MNHEY, SVGAGI. Trimming cost V 5 bases and J 4 bases; bases outside gene matches: 5. CDR3 sequence reads: CASSESTGGYGYTF. The CDR3 nucleotides read TGTGCCAGCAGTGAATCGACAGGGGGCTATGGCTACACCTTC.

The V gene is TRBV6-5, the J gene TRBJ1-3; perhaps TRBD1 as D (6 bases). The CDR3 sequence is 15 residues long. Trimming stripped 2 bases from V and 8 bases from J, with 16 bases between. Germline loops: CDR1 MNHEY, CDR2 SVGAGI. CDR3 in DNA: TGTGCCAGCAGTTACACCACAGGGTCGGTAGACACCATATATTTT. It encodes CASSYTTGSVDTIYF.

In its sample, this clonotype was seen many times. The rearrangement joins TRBV7-9 to TRBJ2-5; D not resolved. Trimming stripped 2 bases from V and 3 bases from J, with 16 bases between. The CDR3 loop spans 16 amino acids. From germline, CDR1 is SEHNR and CDR2 FQNEAQ (reference sequence). The CDR3 DNA sequence: TGTGCCAGCAGCTTAAAAGGTCGGATAATTGAAGAGACCCAGTACTTC. Its translation is CASSLKGRIIEETQYF.

This clonotype was seen once. The chain has TRBV9 and TRBJ1-2, with 8 bases fitting TRBD1. The CDR3 has 15 residues. Germline V gives CDR1 SGDLS, CDR2 YYNGEE. Unmatched junction bases numbered 9, after V lost 4 bases and J lost 4 bases. CDR3 DNA sequence: TGTGCCAGCAGCCAAAACAGGGGGGAAGGCTATGGCTACACCTTC. This sequence encodes CASSQNRGEGYGYTF. Filled out from reference TRBV9 and TRBJ1-2, the complete variable domain reads DSGVTQTPKHLITATGQRVTLRCSPRSGDLSVYWYQQSLDQGLQFLIQYYNGEERAKGNILERFSAQQFPDLHSELNLSSLELGDSALYFCASSQNRGEGYGYTFGSGTRLTVV.

Notes on this clonotype: It may be a read error: a sequence one base away is much more abundant. The rearrangement joins TRBV15 to TRBJ2-1; no clear D. This CDR3 comprises 14 residues. Germline loops: CDR1 LNHNV, CDR2 YYDKDF (reference sequence). The DNA for the CDR3 is TGTGTCACCAGCAGGTTCAGTCGTTTAGATGAGCAGTTCTTC. Its protein product is CVTSRFSRLDEQFF.

The sample holds a few counts of this clonotype. The chain has TRBV6-2 or TRBV6-3 and TRBJ2-1; 10 bases line up with TRBD2. Looked up from germline, CDR1 is MNHEY and CDR2 is SVGEGT. The V gene end was trimmed by 6 bases and the J gene end by 14 bases; junction bases not matched to a gene: 7. The CDR3 extends over 12 amino acids. The CDR3 DNA reads TGTGCCAGCAGACTAGCGGGGTTCAGGGAGTTCTTC. Translated, it gives CASRLAGFREFF.

This clonotype appeared many times. The chain is built from TRBV7-2 and TRBJ1-1; D is unresolved. V lost 3 bases, J lost 3 bases, and 14 bases lay in between. CDR1 is SGHTA and CDR2 is FQGNSA in the germline V gene. There are 15 residues in the CDR3. The DNA for the CDR3 is TGTGCCAGCAGCTTGGCGGAAACGTATGACACTGAAGCTTTCTTT. This translates into CASSLAETYDTEAFF.

The chain combines TRBV5-6 with TRBJ1-1, with D perhaps matching TRBD1 (6 bases). The CDR3 contains 15 residues. The germline gives CDR1 SGHDT, CDR2 YYEEEE. Trimming removed 1 base at V and 5 bases at J, with 15 bases between. The CDR3 is CASSLFRGAPTEAFF. In DNA form, the CDR3 reads TGTGCCAGCAGCTTGTTTAGGGGGGCGCCTACTGAAGCTTTCTTT.

This chain joins TRBV6-1 and TRBJ2-1, with D perhaps matching TRBD1 (5 bases). Germline V gene lookup returns CDR1 MNHNS and CDR2 SASEGT. This CDR3 comprises 15 residues. Trimming stripped 5 bases from V and 2 bases from J, with 13 bases between. CDR3 nucleotides: TGTGCCAGCAGTCGAGCTGTGACAGCCTACAATGAGCAGTTCTTC. Its translation is CASSRAVTAYNEQFF.